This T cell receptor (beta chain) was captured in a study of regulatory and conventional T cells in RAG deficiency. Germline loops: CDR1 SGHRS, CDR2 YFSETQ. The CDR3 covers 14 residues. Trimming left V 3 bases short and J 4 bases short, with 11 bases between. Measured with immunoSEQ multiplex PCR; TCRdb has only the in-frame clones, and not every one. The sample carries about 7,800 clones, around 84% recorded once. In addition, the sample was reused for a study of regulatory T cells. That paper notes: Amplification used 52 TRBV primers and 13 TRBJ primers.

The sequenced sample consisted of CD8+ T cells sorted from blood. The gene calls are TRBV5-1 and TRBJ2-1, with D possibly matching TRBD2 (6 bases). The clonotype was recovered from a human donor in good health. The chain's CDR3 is CASSSSGGYNEQFF. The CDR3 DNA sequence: TGCGCCAGCAGCTCAAGCGGAGGGTACAATGAGCAGTTCTTC. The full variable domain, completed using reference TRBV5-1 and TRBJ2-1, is KAGVTQTPRYLIKTRGQQVTLSCSPISGHRSVSWYQQTPGQGLQFLFEYFSETQRNKGNFPGRFSGRQFSNSRSEMNVSTLELGDSALYLCASSSSGGYNEQFFGPGTRLTVL.